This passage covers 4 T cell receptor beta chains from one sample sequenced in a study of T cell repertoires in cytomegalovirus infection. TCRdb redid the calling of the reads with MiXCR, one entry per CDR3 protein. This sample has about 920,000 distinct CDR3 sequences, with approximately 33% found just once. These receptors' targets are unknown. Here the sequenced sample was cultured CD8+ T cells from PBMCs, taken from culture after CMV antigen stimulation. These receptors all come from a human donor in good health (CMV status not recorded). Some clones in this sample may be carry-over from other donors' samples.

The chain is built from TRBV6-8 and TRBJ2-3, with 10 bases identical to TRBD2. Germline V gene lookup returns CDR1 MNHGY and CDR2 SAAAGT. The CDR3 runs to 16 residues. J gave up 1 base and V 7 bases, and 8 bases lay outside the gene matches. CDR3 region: CASILQRGGGTDTQYF. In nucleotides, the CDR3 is TGTGCCAGCATCCTTCAGCGGGGGGGGGGCACAGATACGCAGTATTTT.

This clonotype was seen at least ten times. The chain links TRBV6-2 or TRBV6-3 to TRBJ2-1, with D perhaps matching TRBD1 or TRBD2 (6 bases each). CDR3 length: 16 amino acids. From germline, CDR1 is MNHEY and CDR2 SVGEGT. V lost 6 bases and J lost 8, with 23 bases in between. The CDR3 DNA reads TGTGCCAGCAGGAGAAGGTGGGGGGCCCTCTTTGATGAGCAGTTCTTC. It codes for CASRRRWGALFDEQFF.

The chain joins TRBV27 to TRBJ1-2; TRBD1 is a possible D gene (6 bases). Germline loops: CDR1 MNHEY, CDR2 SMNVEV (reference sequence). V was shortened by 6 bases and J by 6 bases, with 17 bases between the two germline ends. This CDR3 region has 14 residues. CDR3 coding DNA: TGTGCCAGCAGGCCTGGGGGGGCGGGTCATGGCTACACCTTC. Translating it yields CASRPGGAGHGYTF.

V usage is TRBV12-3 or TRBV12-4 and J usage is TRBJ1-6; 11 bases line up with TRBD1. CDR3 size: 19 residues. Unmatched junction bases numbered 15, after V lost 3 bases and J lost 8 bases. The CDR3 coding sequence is TGTGCCAGCAGTTTCCGGACAGGGGGCTTACCCCCAGCCGATTCACCCCTCCACTTT. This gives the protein CASSFRTGGLPPADSPLHF.